This T cell receptor beta chain appears in the sequencing data of a study of cytomegalovirus exposure and HLA in healthy donors. Per germline, CDR1 SEHNR and CDR2 FQNEAQ (reference sequence). V lost 1 base to trimming and J lost 0 bases; unmatched junction nucleotides: 5. There are 17 residues in the CDR3. General study findings and limits: Earlier analysis looked at TCR beta V segments, and most were productive about 87% or about 30% of the time. Looking again later, the authors saw that most CMV-associated TCR beta chains seemed HLA-restricted. Diagnosis of cytomegalovirus status made by the classifier reportedly showed high specificity and sensitivity.

Details on this clone: Its specificity is unknown.

PCR used 60 Vbeta primers and 13 Jbeta primers. The protocol was immunoSEQ multiplex PCR, while the TCRdb copy is restricted to in-frame clones and leaves out a portion. This table holds just over 150,000 clones. This clonotype originated in a woman aged 55 to 70 in good health and CMV-seronegative. The V gene is TRBV7-9, the J gene TRBJ2-1, with 8 bases identical to TRBD1. The sequenced material came from PBMCs. The CDR3 nucleotides are TGTGCCAGCAGCTTAGGGAAGGGACAGGCCTCCTACAATGAGCAGTTCTTC. Its translation is CASSLGKGQASYNEQFF.